Listed below are T cell receptor beta chains from one sample, sequenced in a study of T cell repertoires in cytomegalovirus infection. One entry per CDR3 protein results from TCRdb running MiXCR on the reads. The sample includes 650,000 to 900,000 distinct CDR3 sequences, about 27% seen only once; the top ten take roughly 13%. The antigens these receptors bind are not known. This specimen was cultured CD8+ T cells from PBMCs, taken from culture after CMV antigen stimulation. Receptors were obtained from a human donor in good health (CMV status not recorded). Some clones in this sample may be carry-over from other donors' samples. CDR3s include the opening cysteine and the closing phenylalanine or tryptophan. The order of the fields is clone size, D gene, V gene, CDR3 protein. D genes are given only for firm matches. The size entry is marked missing in some rows and otherwise reads once, few, many or a size class.

NA,NA,TRBV6-2/TRBV6-3,CASSYSLAYSDSPLHF
NA,NA,TRBV2,CASSAPYANTEAFF
NA,NA,TRBV6-1,CASSRRGSNQETQYF
NA,NA,TRBV27,CASGRLNEQYF
NA,NA,TRBV6-4,CASRGVQGSQHF
NA,TRBD2,TRBV7-6,CASSLDDLAGIYNEQFF
few,NA,TRBV7-9,CASRNPGPSSSSYEQYF
many,NA,TRBV7-9,CASRSGEYEQYF
NA,NA,TRBV6-1,CASSDFNQPQHF
NA,NA,TRBV3-1,CASSQYLLEQYF
few,TRBD1,TRBV12-3/TRBV12-4,CASSRTGTGEQFF
few,TRBD1,TRBV19,CASSIRQGGSGTEAFF
NA,NA,TRBV5-5,CASSRWDGTYEQYF
NA,NA,TRBV6-1,CASMAGNTIYF
NA,NA,TRBV20-1,CSARDYPIQGPVNEAFF
NA,NA,TRBV6-6,CASSYSNGVVGGYTF
NA,NA,TRBV5-6,CASSPWRIGTDTQYF
many,NA,TRBV27,CASSSQLGAFF
few,TRBD1,TRBV7-9,CASTGTESNYGYTF
NA,TRBD1,TRBV3-1,CASSHTGGMNTEAFF
few,NA,TRBV6-6,CASSYSIRDEQFF
many,NA,TRBV12-3/TRBV12-4,CASSLIGGANYGYTF
many,TRBD1,TRBV4-1,CASSHPGQGETQYF
many,TRBD2,TRBV4-1,CASSQGGGYEQYF
NA,TRBD1,TRBV11-2,CASSSWDRGTEAFF
few,TRBD2,TRBV29-1,CSVGIGLAGAITGELFF
NA,NA,TRBV2,CASQDGARAYEQYF
few,NA,TRBV7-9,CASSPPLGGQYEQYF
NA,NA,TRBV9,CASRGFQTGELFF
NA,TRBD1,TRBV6-2/TRBV6-3,CANSTGGNYEQYF
NA,TRBD1,TRBV2,CASSEWGQATEGYTF
few,TRBD1,TRBV2,CASRATGGSTDTQYF
few,NA,TRBV12-3/TRBV12-4,CASSFWAVDLTNTEAFF
NA,TRBD1,TRBV20-1,CSASYTSDRGLSSYGYTF
many,NA,TRBV20-1,CSARDLPSGANVLTF
NA,NA,TRBV7-2,CASSLGRANNSPLHF
few,TRBD2,TRBV27,CASRVAGGFAEQFF
NA,NA,TRBV6-5,CASSYSGRAQETQYF
NA,NA,TRBV28,CASSTLLGVRQPQHF
few,NA,TRBV6-5,CASSHRGAGELFF